Reported below is one T cell receptor beta chain. Patients underwent thyroid surgery, and none had received any treatment before it. TCRdb re-called the PCR reads with MiXCR. The sample records 30,000 to 40,000 clones, about a fifth being singletons. The junction had 9 bases not matched to a gene; V was cut back by 7 bases and J by 4 bases. Germline CDR1 reads MNHNS; CDR2 reads SASEGT. The CDR3 is 14 amino acids. The sample is drawn from a study of metastatic and nonmetastatic thyroid tumors. The V gene is TRBV6-1, the J gene TRBJ1-2; 7 bases match TRBD1. The TCR comes from a male donor with papillary thyroid cancer or a benign thyroid nodule (not recorded which). Some clones in this sample may be carry-over from other donors' samples. Sequenced input: tumor tissue. CDR3 DNA: TGTGCCAGCAACTCAGGACAGGTTGTCTATGGCTACACCTTC. It specifies CASNSGQVVYGYTF.